The entry below gives a single T cell receptor (beta chain) sequence along with its context. Antigen: not known. Vbeta (60) and Jbeta (13) primers were used in the PCR. TCRdb's copy holds only in-frame clones and misses some; the assay was immunoSEQ multiplex PCR. The sample lists around 120,000 clones; around 69% were seen once. V was cut by 3 bases and J by 8 bases, with 16 bases left in between. Germline CDR1 and CDR2: SGHTA and FQGNSA. This CDR3 spans 14 amino acids. The data originate from a study of cytomegalovirus exposure and HLA in healthy donors. Study-wide results and caveats: Other equally common chains were less clonally expanded than HLA-associated TCR beta chains, a later analysis showed.

Sequenced: PBMCs. This receptor was taken from a human donor in good health. The chain links TRBV7-2 to TRBJ1-2; D is perhaps TRBD1 (6 bases). CDR3 protein: CASSFRDTRGGYTF. The CDR3 nucleotides are TGTGCCAGCAGCTTCCGGGACACAAGGGGAGGCTACACCTTC.